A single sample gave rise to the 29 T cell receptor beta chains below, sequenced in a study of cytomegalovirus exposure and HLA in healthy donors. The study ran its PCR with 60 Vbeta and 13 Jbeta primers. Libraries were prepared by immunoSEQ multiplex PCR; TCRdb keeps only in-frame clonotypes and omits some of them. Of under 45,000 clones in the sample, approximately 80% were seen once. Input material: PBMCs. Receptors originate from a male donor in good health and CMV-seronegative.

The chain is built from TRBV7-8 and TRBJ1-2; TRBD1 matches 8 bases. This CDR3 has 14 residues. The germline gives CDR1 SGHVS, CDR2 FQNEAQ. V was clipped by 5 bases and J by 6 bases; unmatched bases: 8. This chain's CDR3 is CASSPRTGNNGYTF. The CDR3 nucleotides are TGTGCCAGCAGCCCGCGGACAGGGAATAATGGCTACACCTTC.

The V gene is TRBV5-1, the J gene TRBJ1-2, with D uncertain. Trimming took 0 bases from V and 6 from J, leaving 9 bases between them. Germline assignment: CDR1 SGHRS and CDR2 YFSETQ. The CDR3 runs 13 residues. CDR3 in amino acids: CASSLAGSDGYTF. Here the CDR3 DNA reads TGCGCCAGCAGCTTGGCGGGTAGTGATGGCTACACCTTC.

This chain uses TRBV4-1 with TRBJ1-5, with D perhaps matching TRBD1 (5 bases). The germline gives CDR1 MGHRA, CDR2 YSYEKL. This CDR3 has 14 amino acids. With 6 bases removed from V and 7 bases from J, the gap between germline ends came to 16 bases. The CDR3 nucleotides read TGCGCCAGCAGTGCGGGGCCCGTGCAGCAGCCCCAGCATTTT. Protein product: CASSAGPVQQPQHF.

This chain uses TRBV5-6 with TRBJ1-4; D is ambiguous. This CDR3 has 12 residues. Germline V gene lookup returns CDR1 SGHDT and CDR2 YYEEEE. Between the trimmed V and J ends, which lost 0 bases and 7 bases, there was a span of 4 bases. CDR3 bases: TGTGCCAGCAGCTTGGGAGGTGAAAAACTGTTTTTT. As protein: CASSLGGEKLFF.

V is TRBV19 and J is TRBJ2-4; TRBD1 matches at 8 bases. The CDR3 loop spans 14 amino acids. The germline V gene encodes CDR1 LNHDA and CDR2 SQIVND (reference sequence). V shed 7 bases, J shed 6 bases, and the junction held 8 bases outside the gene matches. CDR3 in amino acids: CASKAVDRVNIQYF. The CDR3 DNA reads TGTGCCAGTAAGGCTGTGGACAGGGTAAACATTCAGTACTTC.

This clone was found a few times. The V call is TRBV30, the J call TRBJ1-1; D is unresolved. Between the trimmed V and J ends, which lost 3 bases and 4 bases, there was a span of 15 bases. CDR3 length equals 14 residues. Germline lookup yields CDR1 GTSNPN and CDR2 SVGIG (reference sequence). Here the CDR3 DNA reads TGTGCCTGGAGGAGCAGGTCTGGTATCACTGAAGCTTTCTTT. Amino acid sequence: CAWRSRSGITEAFF.

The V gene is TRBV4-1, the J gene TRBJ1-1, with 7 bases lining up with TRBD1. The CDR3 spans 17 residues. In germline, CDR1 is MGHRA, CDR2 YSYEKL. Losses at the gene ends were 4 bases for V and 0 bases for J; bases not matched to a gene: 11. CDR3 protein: CASSLVPGGMMNTEAFF. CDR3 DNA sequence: TGCGCCAGCAGCCTAGTCCCAGGGGGTATGATGAACACTGAAGCTTTCTTT.

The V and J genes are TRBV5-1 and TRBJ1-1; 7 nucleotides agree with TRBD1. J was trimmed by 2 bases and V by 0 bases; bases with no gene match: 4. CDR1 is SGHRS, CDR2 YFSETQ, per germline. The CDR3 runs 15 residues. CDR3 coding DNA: TGCGCCAGCAGCTTGGCTGGGACAGTCAACACTGAAGCTTTCTTT. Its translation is CASSLAGTVNTEAFF.

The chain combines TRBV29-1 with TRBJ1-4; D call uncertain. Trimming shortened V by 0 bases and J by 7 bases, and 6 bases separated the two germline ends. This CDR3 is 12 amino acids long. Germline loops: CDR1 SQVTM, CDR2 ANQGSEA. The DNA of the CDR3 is TGCAGCGTTGAAGATTGGAGTGAAAAACTGTTTTTT. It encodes CSVEDWSEKLFF.

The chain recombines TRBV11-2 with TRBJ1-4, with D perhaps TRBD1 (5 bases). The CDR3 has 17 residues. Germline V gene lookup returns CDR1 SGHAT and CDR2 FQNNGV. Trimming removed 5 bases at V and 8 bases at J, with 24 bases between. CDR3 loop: CASSPTSTGGVREKLFF. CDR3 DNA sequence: TGTGCCAGCAGCCCAACGTCGACGGGGGGGGTGAGGGAAAAACTGTTTTTT.

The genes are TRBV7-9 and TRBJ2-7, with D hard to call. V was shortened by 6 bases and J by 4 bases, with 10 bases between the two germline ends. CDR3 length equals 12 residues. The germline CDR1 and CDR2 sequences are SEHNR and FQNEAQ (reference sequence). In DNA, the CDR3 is TGTGCCAGCAGTCCGCCAGGATACGAGCAGTACTTC. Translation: CASSPPGYEQYF.

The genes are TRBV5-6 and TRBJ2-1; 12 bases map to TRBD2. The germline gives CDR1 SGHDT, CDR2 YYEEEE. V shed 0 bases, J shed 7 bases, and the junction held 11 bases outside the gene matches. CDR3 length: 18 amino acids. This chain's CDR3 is CASSLGLAGGTSWNEQFF. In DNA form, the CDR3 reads TGTGCCAGCAGCTTGGGGCTAGCGGGGGGGACTAGTTGGAATGAGCAGTTCTTC.

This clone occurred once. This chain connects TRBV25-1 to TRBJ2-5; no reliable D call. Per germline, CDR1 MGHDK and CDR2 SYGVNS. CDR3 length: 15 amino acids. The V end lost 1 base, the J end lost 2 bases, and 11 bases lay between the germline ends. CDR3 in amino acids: CASSEFLVGQETQYF. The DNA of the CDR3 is TGTGCCAGCAGTGAATTCCTAGTAGGACAAGAGACCCAGTACTTC. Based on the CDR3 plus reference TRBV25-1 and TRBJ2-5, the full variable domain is EADIYQTPRYLVIGTGKKITLECSQTMGHDKMYWYQQDPGMELHLIHYSYGVNSTEKGDLSSESTVSRIRTEHFPLTLESARPSHTSQYLCASSEFLVGQETQYFGPGTRLLVL.

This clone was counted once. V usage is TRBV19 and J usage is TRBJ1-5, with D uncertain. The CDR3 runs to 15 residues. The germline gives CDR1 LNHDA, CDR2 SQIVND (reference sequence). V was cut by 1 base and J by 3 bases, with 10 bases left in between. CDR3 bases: TGTGCCAGTAGTATAGTTGGAGGAAACAATCAGCCCCAGCATTTT. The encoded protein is CASSIVGGNNQPQHF.

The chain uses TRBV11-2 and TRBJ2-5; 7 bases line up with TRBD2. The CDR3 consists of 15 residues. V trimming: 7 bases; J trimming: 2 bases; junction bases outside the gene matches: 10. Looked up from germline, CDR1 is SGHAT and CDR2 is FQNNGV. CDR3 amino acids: CASTARGTRQETQYF. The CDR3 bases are TGTGCCAGCACCGCGCGGGGGACCAGGCAAGAGACCCAGTACTTC.

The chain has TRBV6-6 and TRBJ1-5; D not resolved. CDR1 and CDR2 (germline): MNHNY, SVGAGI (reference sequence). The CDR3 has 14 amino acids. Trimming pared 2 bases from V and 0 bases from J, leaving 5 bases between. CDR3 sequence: CASSYRSSNQPQHF. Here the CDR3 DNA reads TGTGCCAGCAGTTACCGGAGTAGCAATCAGCCCCAGCATTTT.

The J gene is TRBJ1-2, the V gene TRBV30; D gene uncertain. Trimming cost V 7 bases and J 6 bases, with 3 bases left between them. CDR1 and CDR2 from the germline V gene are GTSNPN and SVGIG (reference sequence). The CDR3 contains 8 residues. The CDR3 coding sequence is TGTGCCTCCGATGGCTACACCTTC. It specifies CASDGYTF.

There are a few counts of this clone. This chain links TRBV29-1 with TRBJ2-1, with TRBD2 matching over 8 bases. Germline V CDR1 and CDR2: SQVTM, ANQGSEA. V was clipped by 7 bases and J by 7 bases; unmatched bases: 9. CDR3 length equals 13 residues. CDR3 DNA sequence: TGCAGCGCTTCGGGCGGGAGGTGGAATGAGCAGTTCTTC. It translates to CSASGGRWNEQFF.

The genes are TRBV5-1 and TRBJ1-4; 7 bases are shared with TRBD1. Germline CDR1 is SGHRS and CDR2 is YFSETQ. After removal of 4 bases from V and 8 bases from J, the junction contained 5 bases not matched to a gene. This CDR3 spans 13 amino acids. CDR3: CASSPDREEKLFF. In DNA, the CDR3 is TGCGCCAGCAGCCCAGACAGGGAGGAAAAACTGTTTTTT.

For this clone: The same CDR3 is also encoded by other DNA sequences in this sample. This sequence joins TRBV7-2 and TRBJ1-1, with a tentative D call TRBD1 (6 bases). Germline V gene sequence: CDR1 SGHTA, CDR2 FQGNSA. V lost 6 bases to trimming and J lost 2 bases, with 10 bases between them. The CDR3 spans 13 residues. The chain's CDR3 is CASSSDRNTEAFF. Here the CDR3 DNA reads TGTGCCAGCAGTTCGGACAGAAACACTGAAGCTTTCTTT.

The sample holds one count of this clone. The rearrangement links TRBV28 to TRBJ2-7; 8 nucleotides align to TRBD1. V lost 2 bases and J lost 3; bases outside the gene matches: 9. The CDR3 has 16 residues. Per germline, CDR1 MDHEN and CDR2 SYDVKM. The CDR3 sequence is CASSLGVTGANYEQYF. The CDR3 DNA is TGTGCCAGCAGTTTAGGGGTGACAGGGGCAAACTACGAGCAGTACTTC.

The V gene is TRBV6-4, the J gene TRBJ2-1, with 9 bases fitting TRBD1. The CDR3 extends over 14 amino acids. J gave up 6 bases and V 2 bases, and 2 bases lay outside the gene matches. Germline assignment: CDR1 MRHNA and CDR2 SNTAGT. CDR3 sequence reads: CASSDGTGSNEQFF. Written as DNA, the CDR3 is TGTGCCAGCAGTGACGGGACAGGGTCCAATGAGCAGTTCTTC.

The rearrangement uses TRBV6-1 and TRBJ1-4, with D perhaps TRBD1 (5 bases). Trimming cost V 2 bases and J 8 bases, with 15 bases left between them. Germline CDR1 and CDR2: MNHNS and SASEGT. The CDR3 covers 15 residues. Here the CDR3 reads CASSENGVGGEKLFF. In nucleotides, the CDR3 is TGTGCCAGCAGTGAAAACGGCGTGGGGGGGGAAAAACTGTTTTTT.

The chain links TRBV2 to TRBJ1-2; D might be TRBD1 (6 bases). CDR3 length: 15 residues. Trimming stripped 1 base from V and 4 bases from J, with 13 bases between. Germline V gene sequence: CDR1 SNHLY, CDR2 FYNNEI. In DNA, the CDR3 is TGTGCCAGCAGTGAAGAGGCAGGGGTTGGCTATGGCTACACCTTC. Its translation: CASSEEAGVGYGYTF.

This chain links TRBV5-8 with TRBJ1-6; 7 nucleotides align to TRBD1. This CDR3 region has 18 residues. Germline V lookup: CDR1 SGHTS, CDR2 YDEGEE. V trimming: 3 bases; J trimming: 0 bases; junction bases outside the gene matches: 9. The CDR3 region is CASSSLTGTSSYNSPLHF. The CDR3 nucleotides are TGTGCCAGCAGCTCGTTGACAGGGACGAGCTCCTATAATTCACCCCTCCACTTT.

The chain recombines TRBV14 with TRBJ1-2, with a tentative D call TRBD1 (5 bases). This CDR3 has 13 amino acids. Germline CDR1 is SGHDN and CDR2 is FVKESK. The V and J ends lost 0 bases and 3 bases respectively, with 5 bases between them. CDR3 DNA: TGTGCCAGCAGCCAAGAACAGGACTATGGCTACACCTTC. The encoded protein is CASSQEQDYGYTF.

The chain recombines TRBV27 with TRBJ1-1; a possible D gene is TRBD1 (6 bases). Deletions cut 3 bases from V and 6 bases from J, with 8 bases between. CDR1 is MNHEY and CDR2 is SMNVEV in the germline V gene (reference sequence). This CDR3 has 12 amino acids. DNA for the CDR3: TGTGCCAGCAGTTTTGGGGGCGCTGAAGCTTTCTTT. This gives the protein CASSFGGAEAFF.

CDR3 nucleotides: TGTGCCAGCAGCTTAGCGGCAGGGTTGAATCAGCCCCAGCATTTT. Protein product: CASSLAAGLNQPQHF. The rearrangement joins TRBV7-2 to TRBJ1-5; a possible D gene is TRBD1 (5 bases). The ends were cut back, 0 bases at V and 4 bases at J, with 10 bases in the middle. The germline V gene encodes CDR1 SGHTA and CDR2 FQGNSA. The length of the CDR3 is 15 residues. Filled out from reference TRBV7-2 and TRBJ1-5, the complete variable domain reads GAGVSQSPSNKVTEKGKDVELRCDPISGHTALYWYRQSLGQGLEFLIYFQGNSAPDKSGLPSDRFSAERTGGSVSTLTIQRTQQEDSAVYLCASSLAAGLNQPQHFGDGTRLSIL.

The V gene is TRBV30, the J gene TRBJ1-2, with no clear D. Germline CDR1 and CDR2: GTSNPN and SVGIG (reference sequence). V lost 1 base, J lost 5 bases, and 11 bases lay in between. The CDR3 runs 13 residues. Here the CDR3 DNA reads TGTGCCTGGAGTGGCACTGAGTTTTATGGCTACACCTTC. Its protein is CAWSGTEFYGYTF. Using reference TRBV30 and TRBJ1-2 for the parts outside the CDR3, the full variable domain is SQTIHQWPATLVQPVGSPLSLECTVEGTSNPNLYWYRQAAGRGLQLLFYSVGIGQISSEVPQNLSASRPQDRQFILSSKKLLLSDSGFYLCAWSGTEFYGYTFGSGTRLTVV.